The clone carrying this T cell receptor (beta chain) was seen ten or more times. The sample is drawn from a study of T cells after yellow fever vaccination. TCRdb fed the 5' RACE reads into MiXCR, producing one record per CDR3 protein. The sample consists of 200,000 to 250,000 distinct CDR3 sequences, less than 8.5% of them appearing once. The germline V gene has CDR1 LGHDT and CDR2 YNNKEL (reference sequence). This CDR3 is built from 15 residues. With 3 bases clipped from V and 4 bases from J, the junction kept 4 bases outside the gene matches. The genes are TRBV3-1 and TRBJ2-5; the match to TRBD2 covers 11 bases. This clonotype was sampled from a man aged 30-40 years who received the YFV17D yellow fever vaccine. This material consisted of CD4+ T cells sorted from PBMCs, taken 15 days after the yellow fever booster vaccination. As DNA, the CDR3 is TGTGCCAGCAGCCAGCTAGCGGGAGGTGTAGAGACCCAGTACTTC. It specifies CASSQLAGGVETQYF.